This T cell receptor beta chain was captured by sequencing in a study of T cell changes during pregnancy in multiple sclerosis. The ends lost 8 bases at V and 2 bases at J; junction bases unmatched: 8. Germline CDR1 and CDR2: SGHVS and FQNEAQ. This CDR3 is built from 14 residues. The repertoire was sequenced with immunoSEQ multiplex PCR; TCRdb's copy has only in-frame clones and lacks some. Of roughly 60,000 clones listed, about nine tenths are singletons. Specimen: CD4+ T cells from peripheral blood mononuclear cells, collected in the first trimester of pregnancy. J is TRBJ1-2 and V is TRBV7-8; 7 nucleotides match TRBD1. This sequence was found in a female donor with multiple sclerosis, enrolled in a pregnancy study. The chain's CDR3 is CASAKGQLNYGYTF. In nucleotides, the CDR3 is TGTGCCAGCGCTAAGGGACAGCTGAACTATGGCTACACCTTC.